A single sample gave rise to the 6 T cell receptor beta chains below, sequenced in a study of T cell clones after liver transplantation. Method: immunoSEQ multiplex PCR; TCRdb's copy keeps in-frame clones and lacks some. This table holds 50,000 or so clones, about 69% found once. The sample here was CD4+ T cells from blood, taken around 54 months after liver transplant. The receptors derive from a human patient who received a liver transplant. Part of the T cells may come from the graft donor.

The rearrangement joins TRBV7-9 to TRBJ2-2, with 12 nucleotides matching TRBD1. Germline V gene sequence: CDR1 SEHNR, CDR2 FQNEAQ (reference sequence). The CDR3 has 17 amino acids. The V and J ends lost 5 bases and 3 bases, in that order; junction bases with no gene match: 7. CDR3 protein: CASSPGTGGGYTGELFF. The DNA of the CDR3 is TGTGCCAGCAGCCCTGGGACAGGGGGCGGATACACCGGGGAGCTGTTTTTT. The variable domain in full, with the rest retrieved from reference TRBV7-9 and TRBJ2-2, is DTGVSQNPRHKITKRGQNVTFRCDPISEHNRLYWYRQTLGQGPEFLTYFQNEAQLEKSRLLSDRFSAERPKGSFSTLEIQRTEQGDSAMYLCASSPGTGGGYTGELFFGEGSRLTVL.

This clone was seen a handful of times. The rearrangement links TRBV6-1 to TRBJ2-5; the D gene could be TRBD1 or TRBD2 (5 bases each). CDR3 size: 15 residues. The ends were cut back, 4 bases at V and 1 base at J, with 13 bases in the middle. The germline CDR1 and CDR2 sequences are MNHNS and SASEGT. The CDR3: CASSATRDRQETQYF. In nucleotides, the CDR3 is TGTGCCAGCAGTGCTACCCGGGACCGCCAAGAGACCCAGTACTTC.

The chain joins TRBV2 to TRBJ2-2; D is tentatively TRBD1 or TRBD2 (5 bases each). CDR3 length: 16 amino acids. Germline V gene sequence: CDR1 SNHLY, CDR2 FYNNEI. The germline V and J ends were trimmed by 7 bases and 5 bases, with 20 bases remaining between them. The CDR3 spells CASTPSEGRVTGELFF. The CDR3, as DNA: TGTGCCAGCACCCCTAGTGAGGGGCGAGTGACCGGGGAGCTGTTTTTT.

The V call is TRBV6-1, the J call TRBJ1-5; TRBD1 might be the D (5 bases). The CDR3 consists of 15 residues. Trimming removed 3 bases from V and 4 bases from J, with 13 bases in between. Germline CDR1 and CDR2: MNHNS and SASEGT. In DNA, the CDR3 is TGTGCCAGCAGTGACCAGGGACGGAAAAATCAGCCCCAGCATTTT. As protein: CASSDQGRKNQPQHF.

The chain has TRBV7-6 and TRBJ2-2, with D maybe TRBD2 (7 bases). The CDR3 spans 17 residues. Germline loops: CDR1 SGHVS, CDR2 FNYEAQ. Trimming cost V 5 bases and J 4 bases, with 20 bases left between them. The DNA of the CDR3 is TGTGCCAGCAGCCACTCTTTCAGGGAGGGGGGCACCGGGGAGCTGTTTTTT. Its translation is CASSHSFREGGTGELFF. The full variable domain, completed using reference TRBV7-6 and TRBJ2-2, is GAGVSQSPRYKVTKRGQDVALRCDPISGHVSLYWYRQALGQGPEFLTYFNYEAQQDKSGLPNDRFSAERPEGSISTLTIQRTEQRDSAMYRCASSHSFREGGTGELFFGEGSRLTVL.

On this clone itself: A read error may explain this, as a much larger clone is one base away. Distinct nucleotide sequences in the sample also encode this CDR3. The chain is built from TRBV11-2 and TRBJ1-6; D is undetermined. V gave up 4 bases and J gave up 6 bases, with 1 base separating them. Per germline, CDR1 SGHAT and CDR2 FQNNGV. This CDR3 is 11 amino acids long. The CDR3 region is CASSSNSPLHF. CDR3 DNA sequence: TGTGCCAGCAGCTCTAATTCACCCCTCCACTTT.